This T cell receptor beta chain comes out of a study of T cell responses to AZD1222 COVID-19 vaccine (dated by TCRdb to the early 2020s). Regarding the complete study: A total of 230 to 250 trial participants underwent TCR sequencing, of whom roughly 210 had received two doses of AZD1222 and some 25 had received two doses of the MenACWY control vaccine. Enrollment into the trials was organized by age into subgroups of 18-55, 56-69 and 70-plus years, and those subgroups contained approximately 160, 26 and 62 TCR-sequenced participants, respectively. Here is what the overall study found, with its caveats: Participants were mostly white British and included more females than males, and it was suggested by the authors that clonal diversity may have been underestimated. Conclusions about previously exposed vaccinees are limited because only six or seven AZD1222 recipients were SARS-CoV-2 seropositive at baseline. Reportedly, almost half of the unique spike-specific TCRs recognized epitopes lying outside the regions that are mutated in the B.1.351 and B.1.1.7 variants. In the small 56-69-year group, the increase in depth fell short of significance, most likely because of low power. A significant rise in spike-specific TCR breadth and depth was observed after two AZD1222 doses relative to day 0 and relative to MenACWY recipients. The whole spike protein was spanned by vaccine-associated CD4 TCRs, and dominant responses were seen in regions 160-218 and 743-854. Because no day 14 peak-response samples were available, repertoires were characterized only after the peak T cell response.

What the time point label conveys for this sample: about 28 days (+/-7) after the second vaccine dose. AZD1222 recipients whose second dose came at about 4 weeks and those whose second dose came at about 12 weeks were combined into one group, since spike-specific TCR depth and breadth did not differ between the two schedules. Vaccinee samples came from UK trials COV001 and COV002, including a single-blind randomized controlled phase 2/3 trial of AZD1222 (ChAdOx1 nCoV-19) in healthy adults. Trial participant PBMC samples were collected at day 0 and day 28 after the second dose for TCRbeta chain sequencing. The CDR3 regions of human TCRbeta chains were analyzed by immunosequencing. The paper's data handling went like this. Repertoire TCRs were matched against a reference library of SARS-CoV-2-specific TCRs generated with the MIRA antigen-specificity platform. Breadth was defined as the fraction of unique TCRs that were SARS-CoV-2-associated, and depth was defined as the fraction of total T cells that were SARS-CoV-2-associated. Using the MIRA data, each spike-specific TCR was mapped to the spike region that the TCR reacts to and placed in a CD4 or CD8 class. Log10-transformed breadth and depth values were compared by one-way ANOVA with Sidak's multiple comparisons tests. Not all clones reach the TCRdb copy of this immuneACCESS table, which keeps in-frame sequences only. Checked studies attribute under half of the gap to unresolved V genes and leave the rest unexplained. The DNA gave D and trimming, while V, J and clone size come from that table. The table for this sample lists 120,000 or so clones; around 89% of them were counted only once. Jointly, the top ten make up about 7.1% of the sample.

In regard to this clone: It has no known antigen specificity. The record has no base qualities; no much larger clone is one base away.

Source: peripheral blood, taken 28 days after the second AZD1222 dose. The TCR sequence derives from an adult who received the AZD1222 COVID-19 vaccine.

The bases read TGTGCCTGGAGTGGCTATGGGGGGCGAGACACTGAAGCTTTCTTT. This encodes CAWSGYGGRDTEAFF. Recombination linked TRBV30 to TRBJ1-1; TRBD1 is a weak D gene call, 6 bases matching. According to the germline V gene (reference sequence), CDR1 reads GTSNPN and CDR2 reads SVGIG. Cut back by 1 base and 3 bases, the V and J ends lie 15 bases apart. From the cysteine through the phenylalanine, the CDR3 covers 15 amino acids. The entry retains the CDR3 DNA only, 45 bases that are in frame from base 1.